Listed below are T cell receptor beta chains from one sample, sequenced in a study of immune heterogeneity within non-small cell lung tumors. One entry per CDR3 protein results from TCRdb running MiXCR on the multiplex PCR reads. Of 2,800 or so distinct CDR3 sequences listed, approximately 55% are singletons. Sequencing was done on a sample of lung tumor tissue. These TCRs come from a man in his fifties or sixties with non-small cell lung cancer. Both conserved end residues are part of each CDR3. The D gene is left open where the match is weak. A row's size may be missing; if present it is once, few, many or a size class.

d_call j_call v_call clone_size cdr3_nt cdr3_aa
TRBD1 TRBJ1-5 TRBV20-1 . TGCAGTGCTAGAGATTCCGGGACAGGGAACAATCAGCCCCAGCATTTT CSARDSGTGNNQPQHF
. TRBJ1-6 TRBV20-1 . TGCAGTGCTAGAGATAAGGGCGACAATTCACCCCTCCACTTT CSARDKGDNSPLHF
. TRBJ2-1 TRBV18 . TGTGCCAGCTCACCGCTTCCGGACGATGCACTTGGGAATGAGCAGTTCTTC CASSPLPDDALGNEQFF
. TRBJ1-1 TRBV5-6 . TGTGCCAGCATCCCTAGGGGCCGGAACACTGAAGCTTTCTTT CASIPRGRNTEAFF
. TRBJ1-1 TRBV15 . TGTGCCACCAGCATACGACAGGACACTGGCACTGAAGCTTTCTTT CATSIRQDTGTEAFF
TRBD1 TRBJ1-6 TRBV4-2 . TGTGCCAGCAGAGGCGGACAGGGGAATTCACCCCTCCACTTT CASRGGQGNSPLHF
. TRBJ2-1 TRBV27 . TGTGCCAGCAGTACACTCCAGGGGCTTGGCAGCAATGAGCAGTTCTTC CASSTLQGLGSNEQFF
. TRBJ1-1 TRBV12-5 few TGTGCTAGTGGTTTGGTACTAGGGACCAGAAACACTGAAGCTTTCTTT CASGLVLGTRNTEAFF
. TRBJ2-3 TRBV20-1 few TGCAGTGCTAGAACAGAGTTTACGCAGTATTTT CSARTEFTQYF
. TRBJ1-4 TRBV9 few TGTGCCAGCAGCGGACATTTTAATGAAAAACTGTTTTTT CASSGHFNEKLFF
. TRBJ2-1 TRBV20-1 . TGCAGTGCACCGAATAGCGGAAGAGAGCAGTTCTTC CSAPNSGREQFF
. TRBJ2-6 TRBV12-3/TRBV12-4 . TGTGCCAGCAGTTTTGTTAGGGCCCACCTCTCTGGGGCCAACGTCCTGACTTTC CASSFVRAHLSGANVLTF
TRBD2 TRBJ2-7 TRBV20-1 few TGCAGTGCTAGTCGGGCTAGCGGGATAGACGAGCAGTACTTC CSASRASGIDEQYF
. TRBJ2-3 TRBV5-1 large TGCGCCAGCAGCCCTCAGTTGGGGGGAATCACAGATACGCAGTATTTT CASSPQLGGITDTQYF
. TRBJ1-1 TRBV15 . TGTGCCACCAGCAGAGATAGCCACATGAACACTGGAGCTTTCTTT CATSRDSHMNTGAFF
. TRBJ1-1 TRBV4-3 . TGCGCCAGCAGCCAAGATGCGGGGCTCACTGAAGCTTTCTTT CASSQDAGLTEAFF
TRBD2 TRBJ2-7 TRBV7-9 few TGTGCCAGCAGCTTTACACTAGCGGGAGTGAACGAGCAGTACTTC CASSFTLAGVNEQYF
TRBD2 TRBJ2-7 TRBV12-3/TRBV12-4 large TGTGCCAGCAGTCTACTAGCGGGAGGACCTTACGAGCAGTACTTC CASSLLAGGPYEQYF
TRBD2 TRBJ2-1 TRBV9 . TGTGCCAGCGCAGCGGGACCCTACAATGAGCAGTTCTTC CASAAGPYNEQFF
. TRBJ2-1 TRBV7-6 . TGTGCCAGCAGCATACAGGGACCCTACGATGAGCAGTTCTTC CASSIQGPYDEQFF
TRBD2 TRBJ2-1 TRBV7-9 once TGTGCCAGCAGCGGGACTAGCGGGAGGGTCGATGAGCAGTTCTTC CASSGTSGRVDEQFF
TRBD1 TRBJ1-4 TRBV18 . TGTGCCAGCTCACGGGACAGGGGTGGCGAAAAACTGTTTTTT CASSRDRGGEKLFF
TRBD1 TRBJ1-2 TRBV19 . TGTGCCAGTACTCTAGCCCCGACAGGGGGTTATGGCTACACCTTC CASTLAPTGGYGYTF
. TRBJ1-1 TRBV11-1 few TGTGCCAGCAGCCCCCAGGGTCCCACTGAAGCTTTCTTT CASSPQGPTEAFF
TRBD1 TRBJ1-3 TRBV25-1 . TGTGCCAGCAGTGAACCATTTCGGACAGGGAAGGGAAACACCATATATTTT CASSEPFRTGKGNTIYF
. TRBJ2-7 TRBV5-1 . TGCGCCAGCAGCGATCCCCTTACCTACGAGCAGTACTTC CASSDPLTYEQYF
TRBD2 TRBJ2-1 TRBV20-1 . TGCAGTGCTAGAGACGTCGGGACTAGCGGGACCGGTGAGCAGTTCTTC CSARDVGTSGTGEQFF
. TRBJ2-7 TRBV6-2/TRBV6-3 once TGTGCCAGCAGTTACGCTCTGAGCTACGAGCAGTACTTC CASSYALSYEQYF
TRBD1 TRBJ1-6 TRBV27 . TGTGCCAGCAGTTTATGGGGACAGGGGTATTCACCCCTCCACTTT CASSLWGQGYSPLHF
TRBD2 TRBJ2-3 TRBV19 few TGTGCCAGTAGAGAGCTAGCGGGAGCAGATACGCAGTATTTT CASRELAGADTQYF
TRBD1 TRBJ1-6 TRBV6-2/TRBV6-3 few TGTGCCAGCAGTTCGCAGGGGGGGAATTCACCCCTCCACTTT CASSSQGGNSPLHF
. TRBJ2-7 TRBV6-1 . TGTGCCACCCACGCTAACATTTACGAGCAGTACTTC CATHANIYEQYF
TRBD2 TRBJ2-1 TRBV4-1 . TGCGCCGGCAGCCAAGGGGAACTAGCGGGCACCTACAATGAGCAGTTCTTC CAGSQGELAGTYNEQFF
. TRBJ2-7 TRBV15 . TGTGCCACCAGCAGAGGGGACGTCCCCTACGAGCAGTACTTC CATSRGDVPYEQYF
TRBD2 TRBJ2-1 TRBV6-5 . TGTGCCAGCAGTTACGGGACTAACTACAATGAGCAGTTCTTC CASSYGTNYNEQFF
TRBD1 TRBJ1-6 TRBV6-2/TRBV6-3 . TGTGCCAGCAGAATACAGGGGGCTTGGAATTCACCCCTCCACTTT CASRIQGAWNSPLHF
. TRBJ1-5 TRBV24-1 . TGTGCCACCAGTGACCATCGGGCGGCCATGGACCAGCCCCAGCATTTT CATSDHRAAMDQPQHF
. TRBJ1-1 TRBV7-3 few TGTGCCAGCAGCTTAACAGCCCAGGGTGAAGCTTTCTTT CASSLTAQGEAFF
TRBD1 TRBJ1-5 TRBV19 once TGTGCCAGTAGTAGACAGGGATACAATCAGCCCCAGCATTTT CASSRQGYNQPQHF
. TRBJ2-7 TRBV6-1 . TGTGCCAGCAAACGGGACTCCGTCGAGCAGTACTTC CASKRDSVEQYF
TRBD2 TRBJ2-3 TRBV5-1 few TGCGCCAGCAGCCGGGGGGGCTATAGCGGTGGACAAGATACGCAGTATTTT CASSRGGYSGGQDTQYF
TRBD1 TRBJ1-5 TRBV6-1 few TGTGCCAGCAGTGAAGGGACAGGTACTAGCAATCAGCCCCAGCATTTT CASSEGTGTSNQPQHF
. TRBJ1-6 TRBV28 . TGTGCCAGCAGTTCGACCGTCCGAGGTTCACCCCTCCACTTT CASSSTVRGSPLHF
TRBD1 TRBJ2-2 TRBV20-1 . TGCAGTGCTAGGGTGACAGGGATTACCGGGGAGCTGTTTTTT CSARVTGITGELFF
. TRBJ1-4 TRBV7-2 . TGTGCCAGCAGCTTCTACAGGGATAGAAAACTGTTTTTT CASSFYRDRKLFF
TRBD1 TRBJ1-5 TRBV19 few TGTGCCAGTAGGAGGGTGGAAGGGGGCGGGCAGCCCCAGCATTTT CASRRVEGGGQPQHF
TRBD1 TRBJ2-7 TRBV6-5 few TGTGCCAGCAGTTACCGGGGACAGGAAGAGCAGTACTTC CASSYRGQEEQYF
. TRBJ2-1 TRBV20-1 . TGCAGTGTCGGGACCAATTACAATGAGCAGTTCTTC CSVGTNYNEQFF
. TRBJ2-5 TRBV20-1 . TGCAGTGCTCCGGGACGGAGTGGGACCCAGTACTTC CSAPGRSGTQYF
. TRBJ2-3 TRBV6-1 few TGTGCCAGCAGACAGAATCCTAGCACAGATACGCAGTATTTT CASRQNPSTDTQYF
TRBD2 TRBJ2-6 TRBV10-3 few TGTGCCTCTAGCATAGCGGGGGTAACTGGGGCCAACGTCCTGACTTTC CASSIAGVTGANVLTF
. TRBJ2-7 TRBV5-1 . TGCGCCAGCAGCTTCTTAGAGAGGTACGAGCAGTACTTC CASSFLERYEQYF
. TRBJ2-7 TRBV27 hyperexpanded TGTGCCAGCAGTTTTAGCTCCTACGAGCAGTACTTC CASSFSSYEQYF